This TCR beta chain was identified during a study of blood T cell repertoires in COVID-19. Study overall: Sample material is recorded as cDNA or gDNA derived from T cells, B-cell-depleted T cells, or PBMCs.

Libraries were prepared by immunoSEQ multiplex PCR; TCRdb keeps only in-frame clonotypes and omits some of them. The sample lists tens of thousands of clones; 79% were seen once. Germline CDR1 reads PRHDT; CDR2 reads FYEKMQ (reference sequence). Trimming took off 1 base at V and 5 bases at J, with 9 bases between the two ends. The CDR3 length is 13 residues. The TCR sequence derives from a man between 60 and 70 years old with active or convalescent COVID-19. This chain uses TRBV13 with TRBJ2-7; possibly TRBD2 for D (5 bases). The sample consisted of peripheral blood. The CDR3 DNA reads TGTGCCAGCAGCTTAGCTTGGACTGACGAGCAGTACTTC. This codes for CASSLAWTDEQYF.